Listed below are T cell receptor beta chains from one sample, sequenced in a study of shared clonotypes between healthy human individuals. TCRdb's table, derived via immunoSEQ multiplex PCR, lists solely in-frame clones and lacks some. The repertoire has 1,500,000 or so clones, approximately 98.5% of them found once; the top ten carry around 0.38%. Material: naive CD4+ T cells sorted from blood. The receptors stem from a man aged 25 to 40 in good health. Both conserved end residues are part of each CDR3. The D gene is left open where the match is weak. Rows give clone size only sometimes, using once, few, many, or a class for an expanded clone.

j_call: TRBJ2-7; clone_size: NA; v_call: TRBV15; d_call: NA; cdr3_aa: CATSRGDSYEQYF; cdr3_nt: TGTGCCACCAGCAGAGGCGACTCCTACGAGCAGTACTTC
j_call: TRBJ2-7; clone_size: once; v_call: TRBV10-3; d_call: TRBD1; cdr3_aa: CAIRGTGESRYEQYF; cdr3_nt: TGTGCCATCAGAGGGACAGGTGAGAGTAGGTACGAGCAGTACTTC
j_call: TRBJ2-7; clone_size: NA; v_call: TRBV7-9; d_call: NA; cdr3_aa: CASSSAGASTYEQYF; cdr3_nt: TGTGCCAGCAGCTCAGCAGGGGCCTCAACCTACGAGCAGTACTTC
j_call: TRBJ1-2; clone_size: once; v_call: TRBV5-4; d_call: NA; cdr3_aa: CASTLGGKEYGYTF; cdr3_nt: TGTGCCAGCACCTTGGGGGGGAAAGAGTATGGCTACACCTTC
j_call: TRBJ1-2; clone_size: NA; v_call: TRBV7-2; d_call: NA; cdr3_aa: CASSSRGREANYGYTF; cdr3_nt: TGTGCCAGCAGCTCCAGGGGCAGGGAAGCTAACTATGGCTACACCTTC
j_call: TRBJ1-2; clone_size: NA; v_call: TRBV18; d_call: NA; cdr3_aa: CASSPQQALSNYGYTF; cdr3_nt: TGTGCCAGCTCACCACAACAGGCTCTTTCTAACTATGGCTACACCTTC
j_call: TRBJ1-1; clone_size: NA; v_call: TRBV28; d_call: NA; cdr3_aa: CASSLPPFGEKTEAFF; cdr3_nt: TGTGCCAGCAGTTTGCCTCCTTTCGGGGAGAAGACTGAAGCTTTCTTT
j_call: TRBJ2-7; clone_size: NA; v_call: TRBV29-1; d_call: TRBD1; cdr3_aa: CSVEMTSLTPGQGLSEQYF; cdr3_nt: TGCAGCGTTGAAATGACAAGTTTAACCCCGGGACAGGGGCTAAGCGAGCAGTACTTC
j_call: TRBJ2-7; clone_size: NA; v_call: TRBV18; d_call: NA; cdr3_aa: CASSQNRGHIYEQYF; cdr3_nt: TGTGCCAGCTCACAAAACAGAGGACACATCTACGAGCAGTACTTC
j_call: TRBJ1-3; clone_size: NA; v_call: TRBV5-4; d_call: NA; cdr3_aa: CASKDLSGNTIYF; cdr3_nt: TGTGCCAGCAAGGACCTCTCTGGAAACACCATATATTTT
j_call: TRBJ2-7; clone_size: NA; v_call: TRBV30; d_call: NA; cdr3_aa: CAWSLTASSYEQYF; cdr3_nt: TGTGCCTGGAGTTTGACTGCTAGCTCCTACGAGCAGTACTTC
j_call: TRBJ2-1; clone_size: NA; v_call: TRBV15; d_call: TRBD2; cdr3_aa: CATSPTTSGSSALYNEQFF; cdr3_nt: TGTGCCACCAGCCCCACGACTAGCGGGAGTAGCGCCCTTTACAATGAGCAGTTCTTC
j_call: TRBJ2-3; clone_size: NA; v_call: TRBV5-1; d_call: TRBD1; cdr3_aa: CASSLADRGRMDTQYF; cdr3_nt: TGCGCCAGCAGCTTGGCGGACAGGGGAAGGATGGATACGCAGTATTTT
j_call: TRBJ2-7; clone_size: NA; v_call: TRBV28; d_call: TRBD2; cdr3_aa: CASSFPAREGDYEQYF; cdr3_nt: TGTGCCAGCAGTTTCCCCGCCCGGGAGGGGGATTACGAGCAGTACTTC
j_call: TRBJ2-5; clone_size: NA; v_call: TRBV5-1; d_call: NA; cdr3_aa: CASSLVAVQETQYF; cdr3_nt: TGCGCCAGCAGCTTGGTAGCAGTCCAAGAGACCCAGTACTTC
j_call: TRBJ2-7; clone_size: NA; v_call: TRBV2; d_call: TRBD2; cdr3_aa: CASSPRTSGRGEQYF; cdr3_nt: TGTGCCAGCAGTCCCAGGACTAGCGGGAGGGGAGAGCAGTACTTC
j_call: TRBJ1-2; clone_size: NA; v_call: TRBV30; d_call: NA; cdr3_aa: CAWSVQGVGYGYTF; cdr3_nt: TGTGCCTGGAGTGTACAAGGGGTAGGCTATGGCTACACCTTC
j_call: TRBJ2-2; clone_size: NA; v_call: TRBV5-1; d_call: TRBD1; cdr3_aa: CASSLPGTGDTGELFF; cdr3_nt: TGCGCCAGCAGCTTGCCCGGGACAGGAGACACCGGGGAGCTGTTTTTT
j_call: TRBJ1-3; clone_size: NA; v_call: TRBV18; d_call: NA; cdr3_aa: CASSPGRWVTGNTIYF; cdr3_nt: TGTGCCAGCTCGCCCGGGAGGTGGGTCACTGGAAACACCATATATTTT
j_call: TRBJ2-5; clone_size: NA; v_call: TRBV25-1; d_call: NA; cdr3_aa: CASSESNSWYQETQYF; cdr3_nt: TGTGCCAGCAGTGAATCCAATTCTTGGTACCAAGAGACCCAGTACTTC
j_call: TRBJ2-7; clone_size: once; v_call: TRBV4-3; d_call: TRBD2; cdr3_aa: CASSQDVSLAGDPSSYEQYF; cdr3_nt: TGCGCCAGCAGCCAAGACGTCTCACTAGCGGGAGACCCGTCCTCCTACGAGCAGTACTTC
j_call: TRBJ2-3; clone_size: NA; v_call: TRBV5-1; d_call: TRBD2; cdr3_aa: CASSRGVAPSTDTQYF; cdr3_nt: TGCGCCAGCAGCCGGGGGGTAGCGCCTAGCACAGATACGCAGTATTTT
j_call: TRBJ1-1; clone_size: NA; v_call: TRBV10-3; d_call: NA; cdr3_aa: CAISDETGTRSEAFF; cdr3_nt: TGTGCCATCAGTGACGAAACCGGGACTCGATCTGAAGCTTTCTTT
j_call: TRBJ2-3; clone_size: NA; v_call: TRBV6-5; d_call: NA; cdr3_aa: CASKVVGASTDTQYF; cdr3_nt: TGTGCCAGCAAAGTGGTGGGGGCAAGCACAGATACGCAGTATTTT
j_call: TRBJ2-5; clone_size: NA; v_call: TRBV28; d_call: TRBD1; cdr3_aa: CASSRRDRDQETQYF; cdr3_nt: TGTGCCAGCAGCCGCCGGGACAGAGACCAAGAGACCCAGTACTTC
j_call: TRBJ2-2; clone_size: NA; v_call: TRBV29-1; d_call: NA; cdr3_aa: CSVGGGTGELFF; cdr3_nt: TGCAGCGTTGGAGGAGGGACCGGGGAGCTGTTTTTT
j_call: TRBJ1-1; clone_size: NA; v_call: TRBV6-5; d_call: NA; cdr3_aa: CASSFRGFGEAFF; cdr3_nt: TGTGCCAGCAGTTTTAGGGGGTTCGGTGAAGCTTTCTTT